The 20 T cell receptor beta chains listed next were all sequenced from one sample in a study of blood T cell repertoires in COVID-19. Clones were sequenced by immunoSEQ multiplex PCR, and TCRdb holds only the in-frame ones, with some missing. Among approximately 130,000 clones listed, roughly 79% were seen once. The sample was peripheral blood. Receptors were obtained from a human donor in a cohort sampled during active COVID-19.

This chain joins TRBV6-4 and TRBJ1-1; 7 bases align to TRBD1. Germline assignment: CDR1 MRHNA and CDR2 SNTAGT. The CDR3 has 15 residues. The J segment lost 7 bases and the V segment lost 0 bases, leaving 8 bases of the junction unmatched. The CDR3 spells CASSDSRQGKNEAFF. The CDR3 DNA sequence: TGTGCCAGCAGTGACTCCCGACAGGGAAAAAATGAAGCTTTCTTT.

On this clone: The sample holds other DNA sequences that translate to the same CDR3. The rearrangement joins TRBV6-5 to TRBJ1-4; D is perhaps TRBD1 (6 bases). Germline CDR1 MNHEY, CDR2 SVGAGI. The CDR3 covers 14 residues. V was trimmed by 2 bases and J by 4 bases, leaving 8 bases between them. Here the CDR3 DNA reads TGTGCCAGCAGTTACGGACAGCATAATGAAAAACTGTTTTTT. Protein: CASSYGQHNEKLFF.

V usage is TRBV10-3 and J usage is TRBJ2-7, with 8 positions matching TRBD1. V shed 10 bases, J shed 1 base, and the junction held 15 bases outside the gene matches. CDR1 ENHRY and CDR2 SYGVKD come from the germline V gene. This CDR3 region has 16 residues. The CDR3 reads CARLMGTGDPSYEQYF. CDR3 nucleotides: TGTGCCAGGTTGATGGGGACAGGAGATCCTTCCTACGAGCAGTACTTC.

The chain joins TRBV5-6 to TRBJ1-2; the D gene is possibly TRBD1 (5 bases). The CDR3 consists of 13 residues. Germline loops: CDR1 SGHDT, CDR2 YYEEEE. The germline V and J ends were trimmed by 4 bases and 8 bases, with 15 bases remaining between them. DNA of the CDR3: TGTGCCAGCAGCCCGGGTTCAGGGCCCGGCTACACCTTC. The encoded protein is CASSPGSGPGYTF.

This sequence joins TRBV5-1 and TRBJ2-1, with 7 bases matching TRBD1. V shed 0 bases and J 2 bases; nucleotides not matched to a gene: 2. Per germline, CDR1 SGHRS and CDR2 YFSETQ. This CDR3 has 15 amino acids. The CDR3 sequence: CASSLGQGTYNEQFF. CDR3 in DNA: TGCGCCAGCAGCTTGGGACAGGGTACCTACAATGAGCAGTTCTTC. Full variable domain (missing parts from reference TRBV5-1 and TRBJ2-1): KAGVTQTPRYLIKTRGQQVTLSCSPISGHRSVSWYQQTPGQGLQFLFEYFSETQRNKGNFPGRFSGRQFSNSRSEMNVSTLELGDSALYLCASSLGQGTYNEQFFGPGTRLTVL.

Remarks on this clone: Other DNA sequences from this sample encode an identical CDR3 as well. The chain couples TRBV19 to TRBJ1-3, with D tentatively TRBD1 (5 bases). V was shortened by 5 bases and J by 0 bases, with 11 bases between the two germline ends. The germline V gene encodes CDR1 LNHDA and CDR2 SQIVND (reference sequence). The CDR3 extends over 15 amino acids. The CDR3 sequence is CASSPDRSSGNTIYF. For the CDR3, the DNA is TGTGCCAGTAGTCCTGACAGAAGCTCTGGAAACACCATATATTTT.

The rearrangement links TRBV5-1 to TRBJ2-6; TRBD2 might be the D (6 bases). V lost 4 bases, J lost 2 bases, and 13 bases lay in between. The germline V gene encodes CDR1 SGHRS and CDR2 YFSETQ. CDR3 size: 16 residues. The CDR3 spells CASSPTEGPGANVLTF. CDR3 sequence (DNA): TGCGCCAGCAGCCCTACGGAGGGGCCTGGGGCCAACGTCCTGACTTTC.

This clone was seen just once. The J gene is TRBJ2-1, the V gene TRBV5-1, with TRBD1 identical over 7 bases. The germline CDR1 and CDR2 sequences are SGHRS and YFSETQ. CDR3 length: 15 residues. The trim removed 4 bases at V and 8 bases at J, leaving 12 bases unmatched. The DNA for the CDR3 is TGCGCCAGCAGCGAGACAGGGTATAGTATCGATGAGCAGTTCTTC. Amino acid sequence: CASSETGYSIDEQFF.

The V and J genes are TRBV19 and TRBJ2-7; D perhaps matches TRBD1 (7 bases). Germline CDR1 LNHDA, CDR2 SQIVND (reference sequence). This CDR3 contains 16 residues. The V and J ends lost 6 bases and 4 bases respectively, with 22 bases between them. The CDR3 DNA reads TGTGCCAGTAGATCGACAGGGCGGGACTCGAGATACGAGCAGTACTTC. This encodes CASRSTGRDSRYEQYF.

The V and J genes are TRBV5-1 and TRBJ1-6; possible D gene TRBD1, 6 bases. The CDR3 totals 15 residues. The germline V gene has CDR1 SGHRS and CDR2 YFSETQ. Trimming took off 0 bases at V and 6 bases at J, with 10 bases between the two ends. The CDR3 region is CASSLVGQLNSPLHF. In nucleotides, the CDR3 is TGCGCCAGCAGCTTGGTTGGACAGCTTAATTCACCCCTCCACTTT.

This chain links TRBV30 with TRBJ1-6, with a tentative D call TRBD1 (5 bases). V lost 8 bases, J lost 7 bases, and 18 bases lay in between. The CDR3 runs to 14 residues. Germline CDR1 GTSNPN, CDR2 SVGIG (reference sequence). The CDR3 region is CATSGPGGNSPLHF. CDR3 coding DNA: TGTGCCACCTCAGGTCCCGGGGGAAATTCACCCCTCCACTTT.

The chain combines TRBV11-2 with TRBJ2-7; D perhaps matches TRBD2 (6 bases). Per germline, CDR1 SGHAT and CDR2 FQNNGV. V lost 5 bases to trimming and J lost 3 bases, with 20 bases between them. There are 16 residues in the CDR3. CDR3 sequence reads: CASSPDGTAGFYEQYF. The DNA for the CDR3 is TGTGCCAGCAGCCCTGACGGGACCGCGGGGTTCTACGAGCAGTACTTC.

This clone was observed at least ten times. Within the sample, other DNA sequences also encode this same CDR3. The V and J genes are TRBV6-6 and TRBJ1-6; tentative D call: TRBD1 (5 bases). V shed 2 bases and J shed 0 bases, with 8 bases lying between them. CDR3 length: 16 amino acids. The germline V gene has CDR1 MNHNY and CDR2 SVGAGI (reference sequence). The CDR3 nucleotides read TGTGCCAGCAGTTACGACAGTTCCTCCTATAATTCACCCCTCCACTTT. The encoded protein is CASSYDSSSYNSPLHF.

The rearrangement joins TRBV19 to TRBJ1-5; D may be TRBD1 (6 bases). CDR1 and CDR2 (germline): LNHDA, SQIVND (reference sequence). The CDR3 extends over 15 amino acids. Between the trimmed V and J ends, which lost 3 bases and 0 bases, there was a span of 9 bases. CDR3 sequence (DNA): TGTGCCAGTAGTATCCAGGGACATAGCAATCAGCCCCAGCATTTT. It translates to CASSIQGHSNQPQHF.

Only one count was recorded for this clone. The V and J genes are TRBV5-1 and TRBJ2-5; TRBD2 agrees at 9 bases. J was trimmed by 2 bases and V by 0 bases; bases with no gene match: 5. Germline CDR1 and CDR2: SGHRS and YFSETQ. The CDR3 spans 16 residues. CDR3 in amino acids: CASSLEAGGLQETQYF. DNA for the CDR3: TGCGCCAGCAGCTTGGAAGCGGGGGGCCTACAAGAGACCCAGTACTTC.

The chain combines TRBV30 with TRBJ2-1, with D hard to call. There are 10 residues in the CDR3. Per the germline V gene, CDR1 is GTSNPN and CDR2 is SVGIG (reference sequence). V lost 2 bases and J 7 bases, leaving 3 bases between the germline ends. CDR3 amino acids: CAWSSNEQFF. The CDR3 DNA follows: TGTGCCTGGAGTTCTAATGAGCAGTTCTTC.

This sequence joins TRBV7-8 and TRBJ2-1; 14 positions agree with TRBD2. This CDR3 comprises 14 residues. V trimming: 5 bases; J trimming: 8 bases; junction bases outside the gene matches: 2. Looked up from germline, CDR1 is SGHVS and CDR2 is FQNEAQ. In nucleotides, the CDR3 is TGTGCCAGCAGCGAGGGACTAGCGGGGGATGAGCAGTTCTTC. This sequence encodes CASSEGLAGDEQFF.

The gene calls are TRBV7-9 and TRBJ2-2, with a weak D call TRBD1 (5 bases). The CDR3 contains 15 residues. Between the trimmed V and J ends, which lost 5 bases and 4 bases, there was a span of 14 bases. Germline V lookup: CDR1 SEHNR, CDR2 FQNEAQ (reference sequence). CDR3 sequence (DNA): TGTGCCAGCAGCGAAAGGGGCTTGCGCACCGGGGAGCTGTTTTTT. This sequence encodes CASSERGLRTGELFF.

The J gene is TRBJ1-1, the V gene TRBV3-1 (or the pseudogene TRBV3-2); tentatively, D is TRBD1 (6 bases). CDR3 length: 16 residues. Trimming stripped 1 base from V and 0 bases from J, with 12 bases between. Germline CDR1 reads LGHDT; CDR2 reads YNNKEL (reference sequence). Written as DNA, the CDR3 is TGTGCCAGCAGCCAAGTGGGGGCGCGGATGAACACTGAAGCTTTCTTT. Its protein is CASSQVGARMNTEAFF.

The chain combines TRBV29-1 with TRBJ2-5, with TRBD2 matching over 8 bases. CDR1 is SQVTM and CDR2 is ANQGSEA in the germline V gene. The CDR3 length is 15 residues. The V and J ends lost 1 base and 7 bases, in that order; junction bases with no gene match: 11. Here the CDR3 DNA reads TGCAGCGTTGAAGTCGGAGCGGGGGCACTTCGGACCCAGTACTTC. This codes for CSVEVGAGALRTQYF.